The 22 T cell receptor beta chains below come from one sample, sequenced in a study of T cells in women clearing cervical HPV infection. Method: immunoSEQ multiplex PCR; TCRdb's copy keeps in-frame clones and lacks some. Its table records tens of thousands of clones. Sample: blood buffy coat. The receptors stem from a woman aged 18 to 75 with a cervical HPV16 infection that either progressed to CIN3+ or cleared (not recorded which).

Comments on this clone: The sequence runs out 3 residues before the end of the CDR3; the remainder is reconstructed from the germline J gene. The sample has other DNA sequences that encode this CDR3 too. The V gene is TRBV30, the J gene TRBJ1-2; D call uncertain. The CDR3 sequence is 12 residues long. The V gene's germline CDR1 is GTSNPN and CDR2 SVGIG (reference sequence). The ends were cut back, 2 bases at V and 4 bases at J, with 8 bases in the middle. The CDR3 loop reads CAWSTGIYGYTF. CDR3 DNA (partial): TGTGCCTGGAGTACTGGTATCTATGGC.

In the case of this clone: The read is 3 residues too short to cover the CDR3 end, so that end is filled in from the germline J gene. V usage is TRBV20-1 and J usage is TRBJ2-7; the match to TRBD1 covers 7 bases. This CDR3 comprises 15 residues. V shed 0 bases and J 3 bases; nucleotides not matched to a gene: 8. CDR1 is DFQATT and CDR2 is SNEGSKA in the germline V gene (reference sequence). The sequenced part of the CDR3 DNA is TGCAGTGCTAGAGAACAGGGGATCTCCCTCTACGAG. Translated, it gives CSAREQGISLYE. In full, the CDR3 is CSAREQGISLYEQYF.

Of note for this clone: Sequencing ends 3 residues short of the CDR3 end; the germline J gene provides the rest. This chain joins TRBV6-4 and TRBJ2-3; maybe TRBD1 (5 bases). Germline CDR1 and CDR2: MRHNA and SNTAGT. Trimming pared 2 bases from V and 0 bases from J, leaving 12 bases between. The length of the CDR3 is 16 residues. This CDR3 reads CASSDGARSSTDTQYF. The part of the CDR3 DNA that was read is TGTGCCAGCAGTGACGGGGCTAGATCTAGCACAGATACG.

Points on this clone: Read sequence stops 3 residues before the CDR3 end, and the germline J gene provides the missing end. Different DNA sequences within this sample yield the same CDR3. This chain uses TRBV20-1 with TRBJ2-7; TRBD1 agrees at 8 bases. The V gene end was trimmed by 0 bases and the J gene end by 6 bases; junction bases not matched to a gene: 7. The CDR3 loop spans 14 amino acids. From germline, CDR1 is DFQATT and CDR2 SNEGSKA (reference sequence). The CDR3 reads CSARDLTGAGEQYF. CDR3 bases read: TGCAGTGCTAGAGATCTGACAGGGGCGGGCGAG.

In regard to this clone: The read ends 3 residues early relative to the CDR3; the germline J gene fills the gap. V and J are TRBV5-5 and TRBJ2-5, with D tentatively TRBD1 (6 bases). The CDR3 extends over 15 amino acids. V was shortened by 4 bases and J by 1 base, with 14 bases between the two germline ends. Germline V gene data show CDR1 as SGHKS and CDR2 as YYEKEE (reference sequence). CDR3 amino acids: CASSIGQRTQETQYF. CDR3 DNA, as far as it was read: TGTGCCAGCAGCATAGGACAGAGGACCCAAGAGACC.

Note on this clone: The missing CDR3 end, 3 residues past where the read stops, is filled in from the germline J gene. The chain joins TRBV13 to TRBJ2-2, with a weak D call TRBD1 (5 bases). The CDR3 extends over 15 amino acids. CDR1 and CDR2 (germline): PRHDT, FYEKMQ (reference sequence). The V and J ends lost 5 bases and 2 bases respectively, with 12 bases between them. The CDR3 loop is CASSAHQGNTGELFF. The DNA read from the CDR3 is TGTGCCAGCAGCGCACATCAGGGAAACACCGGGGAG.

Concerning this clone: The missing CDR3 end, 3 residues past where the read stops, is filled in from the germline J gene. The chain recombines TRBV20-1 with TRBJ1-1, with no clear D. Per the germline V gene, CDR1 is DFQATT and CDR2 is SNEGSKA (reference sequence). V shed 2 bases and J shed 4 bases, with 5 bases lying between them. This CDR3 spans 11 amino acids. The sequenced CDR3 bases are TGCAGTGCTAGATCCCTCACTGAA. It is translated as CSARSLTE. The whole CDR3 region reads CSARSLTEAFF.

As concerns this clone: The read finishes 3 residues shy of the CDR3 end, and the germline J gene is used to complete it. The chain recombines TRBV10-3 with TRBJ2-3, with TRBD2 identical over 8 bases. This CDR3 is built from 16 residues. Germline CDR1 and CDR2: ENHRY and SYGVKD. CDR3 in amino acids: CAISDTSGGEDETQYF. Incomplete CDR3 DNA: TGTGCCATCAGTGATACGTCGGGAGGGGAGGATGAGACG.

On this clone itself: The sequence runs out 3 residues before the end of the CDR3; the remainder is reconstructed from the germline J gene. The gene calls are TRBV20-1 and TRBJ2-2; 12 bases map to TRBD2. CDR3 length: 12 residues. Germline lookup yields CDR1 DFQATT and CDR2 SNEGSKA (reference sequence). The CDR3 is CSAQRTSGTLFF. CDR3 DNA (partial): TGCAGTGCCCAGCGGACTAGCGGGACG.

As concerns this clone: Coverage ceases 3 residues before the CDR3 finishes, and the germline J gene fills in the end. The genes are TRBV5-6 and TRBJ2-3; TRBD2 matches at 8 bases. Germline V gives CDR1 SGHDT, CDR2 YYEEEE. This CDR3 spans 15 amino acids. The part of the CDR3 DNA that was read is TGTGCCAGCAGGCGGGGGGCTAGCGGGCAAGAGACG. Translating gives CASRRGASGQET. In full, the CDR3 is CASRRGASGQETQYF.

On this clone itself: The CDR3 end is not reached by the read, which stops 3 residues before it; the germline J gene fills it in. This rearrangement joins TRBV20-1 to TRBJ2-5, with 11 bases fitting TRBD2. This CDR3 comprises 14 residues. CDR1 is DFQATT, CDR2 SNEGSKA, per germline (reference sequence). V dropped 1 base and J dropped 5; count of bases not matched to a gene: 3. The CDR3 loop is CSARGTSGLETQYF. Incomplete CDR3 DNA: TGCAGTGCTAGAGGGACTAGCGGGTTGGAGACC.

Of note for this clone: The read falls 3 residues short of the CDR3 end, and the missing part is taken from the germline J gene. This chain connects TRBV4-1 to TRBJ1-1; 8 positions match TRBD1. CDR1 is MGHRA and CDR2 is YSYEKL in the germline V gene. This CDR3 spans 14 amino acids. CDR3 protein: CASSQNGQGRLAFF. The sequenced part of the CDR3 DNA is TGCGCCAGCAGCCAAAACGGACAGGGCAGGTTA.

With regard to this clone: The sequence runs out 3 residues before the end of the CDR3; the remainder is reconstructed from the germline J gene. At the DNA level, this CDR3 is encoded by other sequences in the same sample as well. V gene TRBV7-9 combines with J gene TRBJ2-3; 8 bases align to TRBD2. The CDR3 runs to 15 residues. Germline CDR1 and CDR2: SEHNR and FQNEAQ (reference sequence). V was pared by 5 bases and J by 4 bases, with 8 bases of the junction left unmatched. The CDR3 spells CASSLLSGRSDTQYF. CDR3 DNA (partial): TGTGCCAGCAGCCTCCTAAGCGGGAGATCAGATACG. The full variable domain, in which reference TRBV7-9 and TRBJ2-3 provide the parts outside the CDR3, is DTGVSQNPRHKITKRGQNVTFRCDPISEHNRLYWYRQTLGQGPEFLTYFQNEAQLEKSRLLSDRFSAERPKGSFSTLEIQRTEQGDSAMYLCASSLLSGRSDTQYFGPGTRLTVL.

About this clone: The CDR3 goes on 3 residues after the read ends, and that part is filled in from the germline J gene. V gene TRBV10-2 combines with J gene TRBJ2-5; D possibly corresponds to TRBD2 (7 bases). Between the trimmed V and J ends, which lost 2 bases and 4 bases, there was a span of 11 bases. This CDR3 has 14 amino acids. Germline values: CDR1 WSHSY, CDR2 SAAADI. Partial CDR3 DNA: TGCGCCAGCAGTGAGCAAGGGGGGGGAGAGACC. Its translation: CASSEQGGGET. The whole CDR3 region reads CASSEQGGGETQYF.

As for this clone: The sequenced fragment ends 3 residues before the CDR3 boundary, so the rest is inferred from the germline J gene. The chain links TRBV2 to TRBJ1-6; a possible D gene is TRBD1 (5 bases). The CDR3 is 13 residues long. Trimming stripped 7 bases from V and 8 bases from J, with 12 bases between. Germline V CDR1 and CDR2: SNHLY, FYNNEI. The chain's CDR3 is CASIVDSYSPLHF. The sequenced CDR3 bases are TGTGCCAGCATTGTCGACAGCTATTCACCC.

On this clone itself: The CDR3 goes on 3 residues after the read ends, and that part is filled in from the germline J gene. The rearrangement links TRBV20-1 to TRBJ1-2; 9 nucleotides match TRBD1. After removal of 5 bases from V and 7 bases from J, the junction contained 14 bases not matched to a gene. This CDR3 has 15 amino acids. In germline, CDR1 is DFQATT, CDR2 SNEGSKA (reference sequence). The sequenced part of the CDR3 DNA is TGCAGTGCTCCATCCCCCGACAGGGGGAAGGTTGGC. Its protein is CSAPSPDRGKVG. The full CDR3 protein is CSAPSPDRGKVGYTF.

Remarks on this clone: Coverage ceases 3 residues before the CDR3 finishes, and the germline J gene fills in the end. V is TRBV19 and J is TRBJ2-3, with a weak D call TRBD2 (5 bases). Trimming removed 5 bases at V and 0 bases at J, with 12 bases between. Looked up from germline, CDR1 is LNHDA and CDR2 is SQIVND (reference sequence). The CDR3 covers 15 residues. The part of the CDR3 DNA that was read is TGTGCCAGTAGTTGGAGCGGCATTAGCACAGATACG. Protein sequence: CASSWSGISTDT. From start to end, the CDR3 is CASSWSGISTDTQYF.

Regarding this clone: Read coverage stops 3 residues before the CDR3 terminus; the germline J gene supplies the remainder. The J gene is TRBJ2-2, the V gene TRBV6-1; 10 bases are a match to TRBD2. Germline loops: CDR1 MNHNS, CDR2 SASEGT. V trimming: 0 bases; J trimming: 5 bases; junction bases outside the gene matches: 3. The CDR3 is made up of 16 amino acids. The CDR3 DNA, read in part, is TGTGCCAGCAGTGAAGCGCAACTAGCGGGAACCGGGGAG. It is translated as CASSEAQLAGTGE. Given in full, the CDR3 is CASSEAQLAGTGELFF.

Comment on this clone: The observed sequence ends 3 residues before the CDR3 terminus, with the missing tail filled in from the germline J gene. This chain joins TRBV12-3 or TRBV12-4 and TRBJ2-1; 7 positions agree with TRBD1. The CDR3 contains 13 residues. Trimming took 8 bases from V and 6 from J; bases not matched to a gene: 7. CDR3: CASGRGLINEQFF. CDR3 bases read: TGTGCCAGCGGTAGGGGGCTTATCAATGAG.

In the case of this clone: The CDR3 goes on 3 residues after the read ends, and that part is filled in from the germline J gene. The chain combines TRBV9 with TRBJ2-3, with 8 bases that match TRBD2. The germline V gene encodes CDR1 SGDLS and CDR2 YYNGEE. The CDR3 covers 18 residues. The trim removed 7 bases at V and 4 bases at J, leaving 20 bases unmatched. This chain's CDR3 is CASSSPLISGVQADTQYF. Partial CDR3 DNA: TGTGCCAGCTCTTCCCCCCTGATTAGCGGGGTTCAAGCAGATACG.

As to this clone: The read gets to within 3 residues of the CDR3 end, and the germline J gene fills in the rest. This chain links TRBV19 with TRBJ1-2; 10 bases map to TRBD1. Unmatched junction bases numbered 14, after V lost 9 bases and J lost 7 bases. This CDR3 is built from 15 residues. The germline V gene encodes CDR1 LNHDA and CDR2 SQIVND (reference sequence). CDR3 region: CASTPGTGVQGGYTF. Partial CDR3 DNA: TGTGCCAGCACCCCCGGGACAGGGGTTCAGGGTGGC.

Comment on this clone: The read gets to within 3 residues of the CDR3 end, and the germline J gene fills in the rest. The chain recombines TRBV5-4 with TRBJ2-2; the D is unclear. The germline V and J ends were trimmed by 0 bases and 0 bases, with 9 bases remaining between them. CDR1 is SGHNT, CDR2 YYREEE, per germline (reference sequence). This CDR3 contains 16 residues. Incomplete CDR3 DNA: TGTGCCAGCAGCTTGGTTGCAGGATCGAACACCGGGGAG. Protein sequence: CASSLVAGSNTGE. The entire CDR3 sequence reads CASSLVAGSNTGELFF.